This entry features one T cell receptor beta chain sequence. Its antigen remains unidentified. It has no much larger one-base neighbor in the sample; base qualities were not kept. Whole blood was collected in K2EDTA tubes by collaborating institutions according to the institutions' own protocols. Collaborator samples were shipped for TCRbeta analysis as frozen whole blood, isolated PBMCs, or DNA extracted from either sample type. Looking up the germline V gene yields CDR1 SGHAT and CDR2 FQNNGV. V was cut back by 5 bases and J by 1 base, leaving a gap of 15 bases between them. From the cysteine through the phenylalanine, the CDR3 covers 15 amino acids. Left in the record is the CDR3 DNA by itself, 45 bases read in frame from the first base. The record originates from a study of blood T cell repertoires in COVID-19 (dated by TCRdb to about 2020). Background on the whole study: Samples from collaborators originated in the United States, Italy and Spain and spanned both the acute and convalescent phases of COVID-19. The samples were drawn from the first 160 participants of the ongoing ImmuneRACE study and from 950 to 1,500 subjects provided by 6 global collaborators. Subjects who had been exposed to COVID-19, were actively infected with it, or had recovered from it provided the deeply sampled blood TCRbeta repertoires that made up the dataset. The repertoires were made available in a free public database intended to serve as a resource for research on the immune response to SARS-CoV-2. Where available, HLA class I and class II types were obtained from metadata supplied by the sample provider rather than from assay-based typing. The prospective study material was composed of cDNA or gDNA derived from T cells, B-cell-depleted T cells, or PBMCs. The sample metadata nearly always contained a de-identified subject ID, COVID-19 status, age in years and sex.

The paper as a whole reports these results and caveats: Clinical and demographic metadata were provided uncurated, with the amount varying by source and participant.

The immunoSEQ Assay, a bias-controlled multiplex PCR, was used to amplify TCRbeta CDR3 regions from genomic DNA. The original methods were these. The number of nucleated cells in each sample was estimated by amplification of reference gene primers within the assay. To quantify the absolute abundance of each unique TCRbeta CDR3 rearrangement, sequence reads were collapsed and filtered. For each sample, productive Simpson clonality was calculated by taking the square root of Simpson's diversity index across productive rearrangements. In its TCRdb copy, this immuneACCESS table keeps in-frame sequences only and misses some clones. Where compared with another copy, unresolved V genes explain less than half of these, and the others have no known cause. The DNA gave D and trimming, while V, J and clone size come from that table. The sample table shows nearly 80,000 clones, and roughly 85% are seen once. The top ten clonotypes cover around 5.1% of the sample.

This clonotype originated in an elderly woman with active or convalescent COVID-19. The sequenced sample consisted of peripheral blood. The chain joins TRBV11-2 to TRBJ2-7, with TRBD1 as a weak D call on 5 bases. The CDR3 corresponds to CASSPLRQRSYEQYF. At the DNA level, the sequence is TGTGCCAGCAGCCCCCTTCGACAGAGATCCTACGAGCAGTACTTC.